What follows are 24 T cell receptor beta chains derived from one specimen sequenced in a study of breast tumors, draining lymph nodes, adjacent tissues. The lymph nodes were axillary draining lymph nodes from breast cancer patients. TCRdb re-called the multiplex PCR reads through MiXCR, storing one row per CDR3 protein. The data hold about 100,000 distinct CDR3 sequences, with around 21% observed a single time. The sample consisted of axillary lymph node tissue. The receptors come from a female donor with breast cancer. Some clones in this sample may be carry-over from other donors' samples.

This clonotype was observed a handful of times. The V gene is TRBV3-1, the J gene TRBJ2-1, with 11 bases that match TRBD2. The CDR3 consists of 14 residues. Germline-derived CDR1 and CDR2 are LGHDT and YNNKEL (reference sequence). V lost 6 bases to trimming and J lost 9 bases; unmatched junction nucleotides: 7. DNA of the CDR3: TGTGCCAGCAGAGTCTTAGCGGGGGGGGGTGAGCAGTTCTTC. Protein: CASRVLAGGGEQFF.

This clonotype showed up many times. The genes are TRBV6-6 and TRBJ1-2; TRBD1 agrees at 9 bases. CDR1 and CDR2 (germline): MNHNY, SVGAGI (reference sequence). Germline trimming cut 5 bases from V and 3 bases from J; bases unmatched to any gene: 7. This CDR3 has 15 amino acids. The CDR3 DNA is TGTGCCAGCAGTGCGGGACAGGGCATTTACTATGGCTACACCTTC. This gives the protein CASSAGQGIYYGYTF.

This chain connects TRBV28 to TRBJ1-5; D remains ambiguous. CDR3 length equals 15 residues. Germline V gives CDR1 MDHEN, CDR2 SYDVKM. The V gene lost 0 bases and the J gene lost 6 bases, with 12 bases spanning the gap. This chain's CDR3 is CASSLWGIGGQPQHF. CDR3 DNA sequence: TGTGCCAGCAGTTTATGGGGCATTGGTGGTCAGCCCCAGCATTTT.

Comment on this clonotype: A much larger clone is a single base away; this may be a read error. The chain couples TRBV2 to TRBJ1-6; 9 nucleotides line up with TRBD1. Germline-derived CDR1 and CDR2 are SNHLY and FYNNEI. V dropped 7 bases and J dropped 7; count of bases not matched to a gene: 11. The CDR3 has 16 amino acids. This CDR3 reads CASIRVWTGENSPLHF. As DNA, the CDR3 is TGTGCCAGCATTCGTGTATGGACAGGGGAAAATTCACCCCTCCACTTT.

This clonotype was seen at least ten times. The chain links TRBV5-1 to TRBJ1-2; 9 bases are shared with TRBD1. CDR3 length: 15 amino acids. Germline CDR1 reads SGHRS; CDR2 reads YFSETQ. Trimming removed 1 base from V and 1 base from J; junction bases left unmatched: 2. The CDR3 DNA reads as TGCGCCAGCAGCTTGCCGACAGGGGGTAACTATGGCTACACCTTC. Amino acids: CASSLPTGGNYGYTF.

In its sample, this clonotype was seen many times. The chain has TRBV2 and TRBJ1-5; perhaps TRBD1 as D (6 bases). Germline-derived CDR1 and CDR2 are SNHLY and FYNNEI. V dropped 8 bases and J dropped 4 bases, with 27 bases sitting between them. The CDR3 is made up of 18 amino acids. This chain's CDR3 is CASQRAGASVSRNQPQHF. The CDR3, as DNA: TGTGCCAGCCAAAGAGCGGGGGCATCGGTAAGTCGGAATCAGCCCCAGCATTTT.

This clonotype showed up many times. The rearrangement links TRBV7-2 to TRBJ1-6, with D perhaps matching TRBD1 (5 bases). Germline-derived CDR1 and CDR2 are SGHTA and FQGNSA. CDR3 length: 18 amino acids. The V end lost 3 bases, the J end lost 9 bases, and 24 bases lay between the germline ends. This CDR3 is CASSFPKLGAGLLSPLHF. CDR3 in DNA: TGTGCCAGCAGCTTCCCCAAACTCGGGGCAGGGCTCCTTTCACCCCTCCACTTT.

This clonotype was counted ten times or more. The chain has TRBV2 and TRBJ2-3; TRBD2 matches at 9 bases. V was pared by 6 bases and J by 3 bases, with 7 bases of the junction left unmatched. This CDR3 comprises 15 residues. Germline values: CDR1 SNHLY, CDR2 FYNNEI. Here the CDR3 reads CASSKRLADTDTQYF. DNA for the CDR3: TGTGCCAGCAGCAAGAGACTAGCGGATACAGATACGCAGTATTTT. Variable domain in full (rest from reference TRBV2 and TRBJ2-3): EPEVTQTPSHQVTQMGQEVILRCVPISNHLYFYWYRQILGQKVEFLVSFYNNEISEKSEIFDDQFSVERPDGSNFTLKIRSTKLEDSAMYFCASSKRLADTDTQYFGPGTRLTVL.

This clonotype was seen ten or more times. The chain carries TRBV20-1 and TRBJ2-1; D is undetermined. The CDR3 consists of 16 residues. Trimming removed 6 bases at V and 7 bases at J, with 25 bases between. From germline, CDR1 is DFQATT and CDR2 SNEGSKA (reference sequence). The CDR3 DNA is TGCAGTGCCACGCAACCCCTTAGCCTTGAAAGGAATGAGCAGTTCTTC. Its protein is CSATQPLSLERNEQFF.

This clonotype was observed many times. The J gene is TRBJ2-1, the V gene TRBV15; D is unresolved. The CDR3 spans 16 residues. CDR1 is LNHNV, CDR2 YYDKDF, per germline (reference sequence). V shed 1 base and J shed 4 bases, with 14 bases lying between them. As DNA, the CDR3 is TGTGCCACCAGCAGAGGAGGATCCCATGGGTACAATGAGCAGTTCTTC. Translation gives CATSRGGSHGYNEQFF.

The table lists this clonotype with many counts. This chain connects TRBV28 to TRBJ2-2; perhaps TRBD2 as D (6 bases). The length of the CDR3 is 14 residues. The V gene lost 7 bases and the J gene lost 4 bases, with 13 bases spanning the gap. Germline V CDR1 and CDR2: MDHEN, SYDVKM. The CDR3 here is CASTRDLGTGELFF. DNA for the CDR3: TGTGCCAGCACCCGGGACTTGGGCACCGGGGAGCTGTTTTTT.

This clonotype occurred many times. V usage is TRBV10-3 and J usage is TRBJ1-2; weak D call: TRBD1 (6 bases). V was shortened by 4 bases and J by 5 bases, with 17 bases between the two germline ends. This CDR3 contains 15 residues. The germline V gene has CDR1 ENHRY and CDR2 SYGVKD. The CDR3 here is CAISGGGRLGYGYTF. The CDR3, as DNA: TGTGCCATCAGTGGGGGGGGCAGGCTGGGTTATGGCTACACCTTC.

There are many counts of this clonotype. The V gene is TRBV6-6, the J gene TRBJ2-7; 12 nucleotides match TRBD2. V lost 4 bases, J lost 3 bases, and 1 base stayed unmatched. CDR3 length equals 14 residues. Germline V gene sequence: CDR1 MNHNY, CDR2 SVGAGI (reference sequence). The CDR3 region has the DNA TGTGCCAGCAGTTCGGGACTAGCGGGCTACGAGCAGTACTTC. Its protein product is CASSSGLAGYEQYF.

The V gene is TRBV18, the J gene TRBJ2-7; 9 nucleotides align to TRBD1. CDR1 and CDR2 (germline): KGHSH, LQKENI. After removal of 3 bases from V and 6 bases from J, the junction contained 6 bases not matched to a gene. The CDR3 loop spans 14 amino acids. Here the CDR3 reads CASSPSTGGCEQYF. The DNA of the CDR3 is TGTGCCAGCTCACCGAGCACAGGGGGCTGCGAGCAGTACTTC.

In this sample, this clonotype turned up many times. The V gene is TRBV5-1, the J gene TRBJ2-1, with a weak D call TRBD2 (5 bases). The germline CDR1 and CDR2 sequences are SGHRS and YFSETQ. CDR3 size: 14 residues. V was trimmed by 1 base and J by 3 bases, leaving 8 bases between them. CDR3 region: CASSLPGYYNEQFF. The CDR3, as DNA: TGCGCCAGCAGCTTGCCGGGGTACTACAATGAGCAGTTCTTC. The whole variable domain, remainder taken from reference TRBV5-1 and TRBJ2-1, is KAGVTQTPRYLIKTRGQQVTLSCSPISGHRSVSWYQQTPGQGLQFLFEYFSETQRNKGNFPGRFSGRQFSNSRSEMNVSTLELGDSALYLCASSLPGYYNEQFFGPGTRLTVL.

J is TRBJ2-4 and V is TRBV6-2 or TRBV6-3; D is possibly TRBD2 (7 bases). From germline, CDR1 is MNHEY and CDR2 SVGEGT. CDR3 length: 17 amino acids. Trimming removed 0 bases at V and 1 base at J, with 13 bases between. DNA of the CDR3: TGTGCCAGCAGTTACTCAGGGGGGAGGGACGCCAAAAACATTCAGTACTTC. This translates into CASSYSGGRDAKNIQYF.

Comment on this clonotype: Possible read error: a much larger clone is one base away. This chain joins TRBV11-1 and TRBJ2-1; the match to TRBD2 covers 11 bases. This CDR3 contains 16 residues. The V and J ends lost 7 bases and 3 bases, in that order; junction bases with no gene match: 8. Germline CDR1 SGHAT, CDR2 FQDESV (reference sequence). The CDR3 spells CASNSGTSGNYNEQFF. CDR3 nucleotide sequence: TGTGCCAGCAACTCAGGGACTAGCGGAAACTACAATGAGCAGTTCTTC.

This clonotype was picked up many times. J is TRBJ2-2 and V is TRBV2; D not certain. Germline values: CDR1 SNHLY, CDR2 FYNNEI. There are 16 residues in the CDR3. V gave up 6 bases and J gave up 2 bases, with 16 bases separating them. CDR3 sequence: CASSPLRSANTGELFF. The CDR3 DNA sequence: TGTGCCAGCAGCCCACTAAGGAGCGCCAACACCGGGGAGCTGTTTTTT.

This chain links TRBV10-2 with TRBJ2-1; TRBD2 aligns across 9 bases. The CDR3 runs 15 residues. The germline CDR1 and CDR2 sequences are WSHSY and SAAADI. V was clipped by 0 bases and J by 8 bases; unmatched bases: 5. CDR3 coding DNA: TGCGCCAGCAGTGAGTCCGCGGGAGGGCCCTATGAGCAGTTCTTC. It yields the protein CASSESAGGPYEQFF.

The CDR3 DNA is TGCGCCAGCAGCTCTCCCGGGACGTTTGAAGCTTTCTTT. As protein: CASSSPGTFEAFF. The chain uses TRBV5-1 and TRBJ1-1; a possible D gene is TRBD1 (5 bases). There are 13 residues in the CDR3. Germline assignment: CDR1 SGHRS and CDR2 YFSETQ. V lost 3 bases, J lost 7 bases, and 13 bases lay in between.

The CDR3 coding sequence is TGTGCCAGCAGCTTTTCCCGGGCCACCAAATCACCCCTCCACTTT. This sequence encodes CASSFSRATKSPLHF. The chain is built from TRBV5-8 and TRBJ1-6; D gene uncertain. V dropped 2 bases and J dropped 10 bases, with 16 bases sitting between them. CDR3 length equals 15 residues. The germline V gene encodes CDR1 SGHTS and CDR2 YDEGEE.

A note on this clonotype: One base away lies a much larger clone, so this may be a sequencing read error. This sequence joins TRBV15 and TRBJ2-1; no clear D. Germline V gene data show CDR1 as LNHNV and CDR2 as YYDKDF (reference sequence). CDR3 length: 13 residues. The CDR3 region has the DNA TGTGCCACCAGCGTTCAGAACTACAATGAGCAGCTCTTC. It encodes CATSVQNYNEQLF. The full variable domain, rest sourced from reference TRBV15 and TRBJ2-1, is DAMVIQNPRYQVTQFGKPVTLSCSQTLNHNVMYWYQQKSSQAPKLLFHYYDKDFNNEADTPDNFQSRRPNTSFCFLDIRSPGLGDTAMYLCATSVQNYNEQLFGPGTRLTVL.

This clonotype showed up many times. The chain joins TRBV19 to TRBJ2-2; unclear D gene. The V gene lost 6 bases and the J gene lost 5 bases, with 4 bases spanning the gap. CDR1 is LNHDA, CDR2 SQIVND, per germline (reference sequence). The CDR3 loop spans 11 amino acids. CDR3 in DNA: TGTGCCAGTAGGGGGACCGGGGAGCTGTTTTTT. Translated: CASRGTGELFF.

Concerning this clonotype itself: It may be a read error: a sequence one base away is much more abundant. V usage is TRBV11-2 and J usage is TRBJ2-3; no reliable D call. CDR1 is SGHAT, CDR2 FQNNGV, per germline. The CDR3 contains 14 residues. The CDR3 DNA sequence: TGTGCCGGCAGCTTAGGTTCGGTCACAGATACGCAGTATTTT. Translated, it gives CAGSLGSVTDTQYF.